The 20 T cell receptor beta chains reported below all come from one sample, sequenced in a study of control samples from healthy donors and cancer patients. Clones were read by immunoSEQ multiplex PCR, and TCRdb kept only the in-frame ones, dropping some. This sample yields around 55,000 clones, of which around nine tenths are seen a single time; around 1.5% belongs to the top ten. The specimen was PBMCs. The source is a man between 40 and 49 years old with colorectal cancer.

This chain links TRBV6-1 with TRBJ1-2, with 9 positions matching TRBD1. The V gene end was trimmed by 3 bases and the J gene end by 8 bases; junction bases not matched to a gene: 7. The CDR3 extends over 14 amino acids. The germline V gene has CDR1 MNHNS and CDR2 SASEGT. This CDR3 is CASSDTGGAVGYTF. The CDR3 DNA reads TGTGCCAGCAGTGATACAGGGGGCGCGGTGGGCTACACCTTC.

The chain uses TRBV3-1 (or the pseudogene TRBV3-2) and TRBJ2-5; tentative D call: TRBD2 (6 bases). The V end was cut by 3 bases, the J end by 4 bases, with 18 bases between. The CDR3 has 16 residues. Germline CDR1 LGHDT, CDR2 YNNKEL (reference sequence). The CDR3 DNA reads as TGTGCCAGCAGCCAGGGCGCTAGCGAGCTTTTAGAGACCCAGTACTTC. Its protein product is CASSQGASELLETQYF.

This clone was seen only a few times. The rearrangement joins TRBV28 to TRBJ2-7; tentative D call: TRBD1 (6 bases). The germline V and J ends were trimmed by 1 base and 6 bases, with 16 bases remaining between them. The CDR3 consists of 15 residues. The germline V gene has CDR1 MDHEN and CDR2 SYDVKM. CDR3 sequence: CASSLFGQSDFEQYF. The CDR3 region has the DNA TGTGCCAGCAGTTTATTCGGACAGTCTGACTTCGAGCAGTACTTC.

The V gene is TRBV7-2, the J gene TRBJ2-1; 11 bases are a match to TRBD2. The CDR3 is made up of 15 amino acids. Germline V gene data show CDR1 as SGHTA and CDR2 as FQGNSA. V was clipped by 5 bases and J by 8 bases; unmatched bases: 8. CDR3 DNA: TGTGCCAGCAGCCCGGGACTAGCGGAGGGGGATGAGCAGTTCTTC. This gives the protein CASSPGLAEGDEQFF.

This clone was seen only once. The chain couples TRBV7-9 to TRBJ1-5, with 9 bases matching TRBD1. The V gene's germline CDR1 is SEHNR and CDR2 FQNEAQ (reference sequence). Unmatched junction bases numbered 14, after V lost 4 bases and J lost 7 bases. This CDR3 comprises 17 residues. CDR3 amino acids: CASSSGTGTIVGQPQHF. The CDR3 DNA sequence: TGTGCCAGCAGCTCAGGGACAGGGACCATCGTTGGGCAGCCCCAGCATTTT.

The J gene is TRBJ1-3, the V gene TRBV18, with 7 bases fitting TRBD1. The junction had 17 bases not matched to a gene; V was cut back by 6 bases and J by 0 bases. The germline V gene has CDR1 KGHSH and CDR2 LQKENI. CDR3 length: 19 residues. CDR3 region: CASSRGTASIFTSGNTIYF. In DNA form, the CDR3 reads TGTGCCAGCTCCCGGGGGACAGCGTCGATTTTTACCTCTGGAAACACCATATATTTT.

CDR3 loop: CASSLGNWGRRSYEQYF. The CDR3 nucleotides read TGCGCCAGCAGCTTGGGGAATTGGGGGAGGCGCTCCTACGAGCAGTACTTC. The chain employs TRBV5-1 and TRBJ2-7; D possibly corresponds to TRBD2 (6 bases). The CDR3 spans 17 residues. Germline V gene data show CDR1 as SGHRS and CDR2 as YFSETQ. Trimming pared 0 bases from V and 0 bases from J, leaving 16 bases between.

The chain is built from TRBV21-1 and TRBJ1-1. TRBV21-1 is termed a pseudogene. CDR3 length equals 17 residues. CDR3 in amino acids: CASSKRVGLETATEAFF. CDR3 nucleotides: TGTGCCAGCAGCAAAAGGGTCGGGCTCGAGACGGCCACTGAAGCTTTCTTT.

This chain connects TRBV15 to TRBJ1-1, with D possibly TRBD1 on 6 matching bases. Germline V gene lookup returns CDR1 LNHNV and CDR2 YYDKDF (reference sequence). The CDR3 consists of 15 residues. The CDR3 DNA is TGTGCTACCCACAGGGCTCCCCCGGAGAACACTGAAGCTTTCTTT. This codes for CATHRAPPENTEAFF.

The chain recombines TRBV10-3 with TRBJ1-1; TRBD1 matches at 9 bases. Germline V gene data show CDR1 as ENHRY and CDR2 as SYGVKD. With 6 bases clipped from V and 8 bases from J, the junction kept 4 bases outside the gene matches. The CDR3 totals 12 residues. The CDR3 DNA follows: TGTGCCATCAGCCGGACAGGGGCCGAAGCTTTCTTT. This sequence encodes CAISRTGAEAFF.

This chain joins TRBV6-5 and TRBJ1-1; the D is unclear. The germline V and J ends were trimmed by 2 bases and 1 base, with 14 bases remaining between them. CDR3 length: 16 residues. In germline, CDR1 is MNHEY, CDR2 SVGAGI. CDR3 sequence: CASSYPPERGNTEAFF. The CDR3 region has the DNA TGTGCCAGCAGTTACCCTCCAGAGCGGGGGAACACTGAAGCTTTCTTT.

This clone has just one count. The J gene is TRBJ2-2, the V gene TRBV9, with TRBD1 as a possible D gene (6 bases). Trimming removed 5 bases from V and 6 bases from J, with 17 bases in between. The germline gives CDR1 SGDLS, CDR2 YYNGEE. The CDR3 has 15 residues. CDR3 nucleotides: TGTGCCAGCAGAGACAATGGACAGACCCCCGGGGAGCTGTTTTTT. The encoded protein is CASRDNGQTPGELFF.

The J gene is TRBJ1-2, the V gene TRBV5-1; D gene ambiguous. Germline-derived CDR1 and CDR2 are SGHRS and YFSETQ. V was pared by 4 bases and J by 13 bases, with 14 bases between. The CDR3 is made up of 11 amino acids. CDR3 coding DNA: TGCGCCAGCAGCCTAGGGAATTCGCGCACCTTC. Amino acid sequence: CASSLGNSRTF.

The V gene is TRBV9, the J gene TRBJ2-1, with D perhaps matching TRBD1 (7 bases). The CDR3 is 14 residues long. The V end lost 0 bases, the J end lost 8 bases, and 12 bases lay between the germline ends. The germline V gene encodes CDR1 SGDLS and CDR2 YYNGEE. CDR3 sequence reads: CASSVGQGGDEQFF. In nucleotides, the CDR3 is TGTGCCAGCAGCGTAGGACAGGGCGGGGATGAGCAGTTCTTC.

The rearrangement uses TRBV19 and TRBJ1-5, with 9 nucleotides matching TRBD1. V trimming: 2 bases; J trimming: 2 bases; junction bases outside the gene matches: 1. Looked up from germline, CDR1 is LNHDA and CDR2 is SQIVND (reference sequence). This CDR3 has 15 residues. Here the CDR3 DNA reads TGTGCCAGTAGTATAACAGGGGGCGGCAATCAGCCCCAGCATTTT. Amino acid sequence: CASSITGGGNQPQHF.

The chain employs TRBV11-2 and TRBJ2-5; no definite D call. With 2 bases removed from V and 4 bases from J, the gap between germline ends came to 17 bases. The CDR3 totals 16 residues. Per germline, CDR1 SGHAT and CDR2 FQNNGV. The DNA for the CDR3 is TGTGCCAGCAGCTTAAGGCCTCAGGTTTTGGGAGAGACCCAGTACTTC. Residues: CASSLRPQVLGETQYF.

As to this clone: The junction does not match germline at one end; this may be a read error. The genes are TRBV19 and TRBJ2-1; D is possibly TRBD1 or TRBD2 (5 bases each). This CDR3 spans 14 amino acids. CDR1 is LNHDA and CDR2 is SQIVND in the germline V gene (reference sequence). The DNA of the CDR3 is TGTGCCAGTAGGATAGGGACGCCCTACAATGAGCAGTTCTTC. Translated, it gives CASRIGTPYNEQFF.

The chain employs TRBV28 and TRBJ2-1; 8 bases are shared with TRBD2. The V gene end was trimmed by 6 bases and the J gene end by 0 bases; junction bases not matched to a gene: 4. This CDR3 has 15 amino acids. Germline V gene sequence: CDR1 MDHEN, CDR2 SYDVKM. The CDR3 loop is CASRLSGSSYNEQFF. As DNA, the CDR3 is TGTGCCAGCAGACTAAGCGGGAGCTCCTACAATGAGCAGTTCTTC.

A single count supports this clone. This chain's CDR3 is CASTPLGNQGTEAFF. The CDR3 DNA reads as TGTGCCAGCACCCCCTTGGGGAATCAAGGCACTGAAGCTTTCTTT. The rearrangement joins TRBV19 to TRBJ1-1, with unresolved D. CDR3 size: 15 residues. Germline assignment: CDR1 LNHDA and CDR2 SQIVND (reference sequence). Trimming removed 9 bases from V and 4 bases from J, with 21 bases in between.

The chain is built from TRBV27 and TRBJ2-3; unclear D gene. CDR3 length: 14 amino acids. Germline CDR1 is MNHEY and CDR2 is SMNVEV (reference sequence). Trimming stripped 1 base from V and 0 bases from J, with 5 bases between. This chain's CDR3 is CASSLYGSTDTQYF. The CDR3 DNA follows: TGTGCCAGCAGTTTATACGGGAGCACAGATACGCAGTATTTT.